This T cell receptor beta chain was recorded in a study of blood T cell repertoires in COVID-19. Overall study context: The cDNA or gDNA used as material had been derived from T cells, B-cell-depleted T cells, or PBMCs.

Study members were between 18 and 89 years old and lived in 25 or so US regions. Each participant's cohort was designated according to participant-reported clinical history. The CDR3 extends over 13 amino acids. V dropped 2 bases and J dropped 3 bases, with 4 bases sitting between them. Germline V gene data show CDR1 as SNHLY and CDR2 as FYNNEI. Authors' data handling: Amplified reference gene primers provided the basis for estimating nucleated cell counts. Clones were sequenced by immunoSEQ multiplex PCR, and TCRdb holds only the in-frame ones, with some missing. The D gene and trimming were derived from the DNA, and the V and J assignments and clone size from that table. The table records about 330,000 clones, approximately 87% of them present only once.

This chain connects TRBV2 to TRBJ1-4; D is unclear. The sample comprised PBMCs or T cells enriched from blood (not recorded which). This clonotype was obtained from a woman aged 25 to 39 who had recovered from COVID-19. The CDR3 loop reads CASSEQANEKLFF. The CDR3 DNA follows: TGTGCCAGCAGTGAACAGGCTAATGAAAAACTGTTTTTT.